This TCR beta chain stems from a study of response to subunit inactivated influenza vaccine. General study results and limits: Only a handful of new T cells, the authors suggested, are recruited with each seasonal influenza vaccination.

MiXCR, applied by TCRdb to the RT-PCR reads, yields one record per CDR3 protein. The sample yields approximately 680,000 distinct CDR3 sequences, approximately 15% seen once. V lost 1 base, J lost 13 bases, and 20 bases lay in between. The CDR3 has 15 residues. Germline CDR1 reads MGHRA; CDR2 reads YSYEKL. As concerns this clonotype: What it binds is not known.

V gene TRBV4-1 combines with J gene TRBJ2-1, with no clear D. This receptor was obtained from a man aged 45-65 years who received an inactivated influenza vaccine. The source material was PBMCs from blood, sampled 11 to 12 days after vaccination. CDR3: CASSQGYSGIQRQFF. In DNA form, the CDR3 reads TGCGCCAGCAGCCAAGGGTATTCAGGAATCCAGCGCCAGTTCTTC.